This T cell receptor (beta chain) derives from a study of blood T cells in healthy people across ages. V lost 5 bases to trimming and J lost 7 bases, with 20 bases between them. The CDR3 runs to 16 residues. The second PCR ran about 6 to 11 cycles with a sample-barcoded 5' primer and J-beta primers. TCRdb independently ran MiXCR on the 5' RACE reads; one entry per CDR3 protein. The table has about 770,000 distinct CDR3 sequences, about 42% seen once. Of note for this clonotype: Antigen specificity is unknown.

Collection of 7.5 to 10 milliliters of peripheral blood was performed for each donor. Study findings and constraints: Aged donors had fewer naive CD4+ cells and lower diversity than long-lived donors.

The TCR originated in a man in his 60s in good health. What was sequenced was blood. The chain is built from TRBV12-3 or TRBV12-4 and TRBJ1-4; maybe TRBD1 (5 bases). The CDR3 DNA follows: TGTGCCAGCAGTATATCAGCTCTTCCGGGGGGTGAAAAACTGTTTTTT. It translates to CASSISALPGGEKLFF.